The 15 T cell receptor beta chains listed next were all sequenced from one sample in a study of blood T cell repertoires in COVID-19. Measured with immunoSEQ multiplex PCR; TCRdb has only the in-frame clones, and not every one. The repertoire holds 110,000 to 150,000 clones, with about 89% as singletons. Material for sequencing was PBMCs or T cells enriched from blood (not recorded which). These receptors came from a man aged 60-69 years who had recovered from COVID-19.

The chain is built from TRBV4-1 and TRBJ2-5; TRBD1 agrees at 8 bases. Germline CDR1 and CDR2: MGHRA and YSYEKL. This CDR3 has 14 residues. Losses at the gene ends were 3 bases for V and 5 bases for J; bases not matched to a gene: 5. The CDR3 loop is CASSHHRQGETQYF. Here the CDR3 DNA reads TGCGCCAGCAGCCATCACAGACAGGGGGAGACCCAGTACTTC.

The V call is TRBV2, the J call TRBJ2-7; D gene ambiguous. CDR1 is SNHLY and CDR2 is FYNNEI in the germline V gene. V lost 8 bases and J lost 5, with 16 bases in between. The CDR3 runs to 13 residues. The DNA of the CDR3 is TGTGCCAGCGGGTTGAACTATTTAGACGAGCAGTACTTC. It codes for CASGLNYLDEQYF. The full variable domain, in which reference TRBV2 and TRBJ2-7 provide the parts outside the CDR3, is EPEVTQTPSHQVTQMGQEVILRCVPISNHLYFYWYRQILGQKVEFLVSFYNNEISEKSEIFDDQFSVERPDGSNFTLKIRSTKLEDSAMYFCASGLNYLDEQYFGPGTRLTVT.

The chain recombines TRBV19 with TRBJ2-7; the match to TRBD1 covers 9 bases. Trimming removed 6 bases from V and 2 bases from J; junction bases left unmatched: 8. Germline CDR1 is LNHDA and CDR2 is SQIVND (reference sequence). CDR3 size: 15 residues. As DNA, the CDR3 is TGTGCCAGTAGCAACACCGGGACAGGGACCTACGAGCAGTACTTC. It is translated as CASSNTGTGTYEQYF.

CDR3 sequence reads: CASSLAAGVPGANVLTF. As DNA, the CDR3 is TGTGCCAGCAGCTTGGCCGCGGGAGTCCCTGGGGCCAACGTCCTGACTTTC. This chain connects TRBV5-6 to TRBJ2-6; TRBD2 matches 7 bases. J gave up 2 bases and V 0 bases, and 5 bases lay outside the gene matches. The CDR3 has 17 residues. Per germline, CDR1 SGHDT and CDR2 YYEEEE.

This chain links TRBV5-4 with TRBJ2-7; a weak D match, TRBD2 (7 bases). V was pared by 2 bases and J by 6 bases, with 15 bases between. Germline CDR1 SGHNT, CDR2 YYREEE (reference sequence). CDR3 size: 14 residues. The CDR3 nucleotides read TGTGCCAGCAGCTTCGCGGGGGCTACGACCGAGCAGTACTTC. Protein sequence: CASSFAGATTEQYF. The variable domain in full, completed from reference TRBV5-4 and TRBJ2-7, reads ETGVTQSPTHLIKTRGQQVTLRCSSQSGHNTVSWYQQALGQGPQFIFQYYREEENGRGNFPPRFSGLQFPNYSSELNVNALELDDSALYLCASSFAGATTEQYFGPGTRLTVT.

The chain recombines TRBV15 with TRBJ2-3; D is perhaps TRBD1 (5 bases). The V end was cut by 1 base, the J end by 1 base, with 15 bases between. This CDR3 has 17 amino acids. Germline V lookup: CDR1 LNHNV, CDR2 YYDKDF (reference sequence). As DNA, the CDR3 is TGTGCCACCAGCAGAGCGGATGTTGTAGGGGGCACAGATACGCAGTATTTT. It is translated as CATSRADVVGGTDTQYF. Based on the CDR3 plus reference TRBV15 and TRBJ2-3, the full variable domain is DAMVIQNPRYQVTQFGKPVTLSCSQTLNHNVMYWYQQKSSQAPKLLFHYYDKDFNNEADTPDNFQSRRPNTSFCFLDIRSPGLGDTAMYLCATSRADVVGGTDTQYFGPGTRLTVL.

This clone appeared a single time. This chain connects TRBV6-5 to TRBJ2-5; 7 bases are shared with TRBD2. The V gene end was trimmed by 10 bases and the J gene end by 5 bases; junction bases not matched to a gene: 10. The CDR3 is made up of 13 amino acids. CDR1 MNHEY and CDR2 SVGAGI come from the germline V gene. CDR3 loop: CATNRGEGETQYF. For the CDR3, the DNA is TGTGCCACCAATAGAGGGGAGGGGGAGACCCAGTACTTC.

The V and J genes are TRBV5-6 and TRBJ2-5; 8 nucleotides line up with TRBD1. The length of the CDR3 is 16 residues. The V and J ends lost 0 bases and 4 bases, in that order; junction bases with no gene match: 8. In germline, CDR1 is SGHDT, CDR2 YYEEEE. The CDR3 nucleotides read TGTGCCAGCAGCTTGGCTTTTGGACAGGGTCGAGAGACCCAGTACTTC. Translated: CASSLAFGQGRETQYF. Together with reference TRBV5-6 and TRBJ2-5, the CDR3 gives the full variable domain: DAGVTQSPTHLIKTRGQQVTLRCSPKSGHDTVSWYQQALGQGPQFIFQYYEEEERQRGNFPDRFSGHQFPNYSSELNVNALLLGDSALYLCASSLAFGQGRETQYFGPGTRLLVL.

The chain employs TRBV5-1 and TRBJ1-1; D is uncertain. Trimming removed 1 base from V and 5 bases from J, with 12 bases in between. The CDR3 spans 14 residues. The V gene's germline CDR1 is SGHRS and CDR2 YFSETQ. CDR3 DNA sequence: TGCGCCAGCAGCTTGAGCCGGGTTGTGACTGAAGCTTTCTTT. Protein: CASSLSRVVTEAFF.

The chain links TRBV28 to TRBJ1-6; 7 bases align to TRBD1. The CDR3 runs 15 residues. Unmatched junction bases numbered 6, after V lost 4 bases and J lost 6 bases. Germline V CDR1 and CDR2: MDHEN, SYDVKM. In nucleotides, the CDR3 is TGTGCCAGCAGTTCCCAGACAGGGTCTAATTCACCCCTCCACTTT. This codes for CASSSQTGSNSPLHF. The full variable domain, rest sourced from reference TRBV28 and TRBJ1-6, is DVKVTQSSRYLVKRTGEKVFLECVQDMDHENMFWYRQDPGLGLRLIYFSYDVKMKEKGDIPEGYSVSREKKERFSLILESASTNQTSMYLCASSSQTGSNSPLHFGNGTRLTVT.

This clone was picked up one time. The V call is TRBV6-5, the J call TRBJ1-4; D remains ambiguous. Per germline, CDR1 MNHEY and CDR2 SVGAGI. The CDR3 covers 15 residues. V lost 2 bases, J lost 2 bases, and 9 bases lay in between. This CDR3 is CASSYRRGTNEKLFF. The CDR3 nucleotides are TGTGCCAGCAGTTACCGCCGAGGCACTAATGAAAAACTGTTTTTT.

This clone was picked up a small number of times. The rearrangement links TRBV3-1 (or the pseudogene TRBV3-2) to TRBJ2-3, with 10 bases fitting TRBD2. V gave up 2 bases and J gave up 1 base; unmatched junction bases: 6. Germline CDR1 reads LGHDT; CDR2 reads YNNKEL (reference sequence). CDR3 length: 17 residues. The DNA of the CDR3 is TGTGCCAGCAGCCAAATTCTAGCGGGAGTCCGCACAGATACGCAGTATTTT. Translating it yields CASSQILAGVRTDTQYF.

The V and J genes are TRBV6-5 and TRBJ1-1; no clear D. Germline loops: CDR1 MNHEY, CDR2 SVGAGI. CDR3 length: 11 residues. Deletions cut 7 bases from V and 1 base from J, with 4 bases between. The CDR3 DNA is TGTGCCAGCAACTGGAACACTGAAGCTTTCTTT. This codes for CASNWNTEAFF.

The CDR3 reads CAINSGQGGDNEQFF. The CDR3 DNA follows: TGTGCCATCAACAGCGGACAGGGAGGAGACAATGAGCAGTTCTTC. This rearrangement joins TRBV10-3 to TRBJ2-1; 8 nucleotides match TRBD1. The V gene end was trimmed by 7 bases and the J gene end by 5 bases; junction bases not matched to a gene: 10. This CDR3 is built from 15 residues. CDR1 ENHRY and CDR2 SYGVKD come from the germline V gene.

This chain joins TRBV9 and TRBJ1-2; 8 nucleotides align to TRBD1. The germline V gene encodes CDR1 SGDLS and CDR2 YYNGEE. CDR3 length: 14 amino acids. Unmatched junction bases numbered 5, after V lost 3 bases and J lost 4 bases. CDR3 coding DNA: TGTGCCAGCAGCGGCCGGGACAGGCGCTATGGCTACACCTTC. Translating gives CASSGRDRRYGYTF.